The T cell receptor (beta chain) under discussion was sequenced for a study of neurological immune-mediated disorders. Study-level points and caveats: Among expanded clones, no CDR3 amino acid sequences were shared across subjects, a pattern suggesting private repertoires in all groups.

Every sequencing run drew on 15-18 subjects and yielded over 200 million TCR-beta sequences. TCRdb recomputed calls from the 5' RACE reads with MiXCR, one row per CDR3 protein. The table lists 33,000 or so distinct CDR3 sequences, more than 6.5% of them singletons. This clonotype came up once. The antigen is unknown. Per germline, CDR1 GTSNPN and CDR2 SVGIG (reference sequence). V lost 3 bases, J lost 7 bases, and 10 bases stayed unmatched. The CDR3 is 15 amino acids. Sequenced: PBMCs. This TCR derives from a woman aged 40-49 years in good health. This rearrangement joins TRBV30 to TRBJ2-2; 8 bases match TRBD1. The chain's CDR3 is CAWRAQGADSGELFF. The CDR3 DNA is TGTGCCTGGAGAGCCCAGGGGGCTGATAGCGGGGAGCTGTTTTTT.